This TCR beta chain stems from a study of cytomegalovirus exposure and HLA in healthy donors. As for the study in general: As released early, the data held roughly 85 million unique TCRs from HLA-typed donors. General study points: There were 160 or so TCR beta chains listed as cytomegalovirus-associated.

As to this clone: Its specificity is not known.

13 Jbeta primers and 60 Vbeta primers were used for the PCR. Repertoires were generated with immunoSEQ multiplex PCR, while TCRdb's copy carries only in-frame clones and drops some. The sample includes 100,000 or so clones, roughly 80% of them seen just once. The length of the CDR3 is 16 residues. Germline values: CDR1 LNHDA, CDR2 SQIVND (reference sequence). The V and J ends lost 5 bases and 4 bases, in that order; junction bases with no gene match: 6. Sequenced sample: PBMCs. The J gene is TRBJ2-3, the V gene TRBV19, with TRBD2 matching 13 bases. The sequence was collected from a man aged 30-40 years in good health and CMV-seropositive. The CDR3 spells CASSVGLAGAPDTQYF. As DNA, the CDR3 is TGTGCCAGTAGTGTCGGACTAGCGGGGGCCCCAGATACGCAGTATTTT.